This T cell receptor (beta chain) was identified during a study of radiotherapy plus CTLA-4 blockade in lung cancer. Study-wide background: Objective response rate was around 20%; disease control rate, approximately 33%.

Details on this clone: The antigen is unknown.

Clones were sequenced by immunoSEQ multiplex PCR, and TCRdb holds only the in-frame ones, with some missing. The sample contains approximately 12,000 clones, approximately 79% of which appear only once. The V and J ends lost 0 bases and 3 bases respectively, with 8 bases between them. The CDR3 covers 14 residues. CDR1 and CDR2 from the germline V gene are SEHNR and FQNEAQ (reference sequence). Study-level points and caveats: Expansion of tumor-derived TCR clones was observed in blood after radiotherapy plus ipilimumab. In blood, early T cell clone dynamics reportedly predicted response best, together with interferon-beta.

This clonotype was sampled from a human donor with non-small cell lung cancer that progressed on radiotherapy plus ipilimumab. The V call is TRBV7-9, the J call TRBJ2-5; no clear D gene. This specimen was peripheral blood, taken from a patient treated with radiotherapy plus ipilimumab. The DNA for the CDR3 is TGTGCCAGCAGCTTAGCGCAAAGGGAAGAGACCCAGTACTTC. As protein: CASSLAQREETQYF.